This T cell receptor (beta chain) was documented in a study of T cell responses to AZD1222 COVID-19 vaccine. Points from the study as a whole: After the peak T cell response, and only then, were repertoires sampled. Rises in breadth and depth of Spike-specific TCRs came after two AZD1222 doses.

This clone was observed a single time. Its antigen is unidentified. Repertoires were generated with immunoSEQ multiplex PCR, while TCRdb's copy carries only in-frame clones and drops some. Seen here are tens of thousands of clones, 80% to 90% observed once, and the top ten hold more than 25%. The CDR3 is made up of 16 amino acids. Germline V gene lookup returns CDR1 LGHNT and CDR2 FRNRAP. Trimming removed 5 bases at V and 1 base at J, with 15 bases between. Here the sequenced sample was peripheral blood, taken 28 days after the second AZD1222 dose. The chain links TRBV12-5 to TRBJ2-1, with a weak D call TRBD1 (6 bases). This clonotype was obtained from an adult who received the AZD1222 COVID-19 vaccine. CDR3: CASGPSGHKSYNEQFF. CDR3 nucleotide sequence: TGTGCTAGTGGTCCCTCGGGACACAAATCCTACAATGAGCAGTTCTTC.